The clone carrying this T cell receptor beta chain is medium-sized within its sample. Antigen specificity is unknown. The data belong to a study of metastatic and nonmetastatic thyroid tumors. Looking at the study overall: Blood and tumor or nodule tissue repertoires from malignant and benign thyroid patients were compared.

Authors' data handling: For papillary thyroid cancer, a distant-metastasis classifier was constructed from CDR3 differences observed across clinicopathological groups. TCRdb re-analyzed the PCR reads using MiXCR. TCRdb assigned the V and J calls; the authors' analysis was not used. The sample has around 15,000 clones; approximately 27% are singletons. Overall study findings and caveats: Compared with benign nodules, malignant thyroid tumors were reported to have significantly higher TCR beta diversity in both blood and tumor.

The CDR3 consists of 10 residues. CDR1 is SNHLY and CDR2 is FYNNEI in the germline V gene. Trimming left V 5 bases short and J 3 bases short, with 2 bases between. Every patient was untreated before thyroid surgery. This TCR was sampled from a female donor with papillary thyroid cancer or a benign thyroid nodule (not recorded which). Some clones in this sample may be carry-over from other donors' samples. The genes are TRBV2 and TRBJ2-7; D unresolved. Sequenced input: tumor tissue. CDR3 DNA sequence: TGTGCCAGCAGTCTCTACGAGCAGTACTTC. It specifies CASSLYEQYF.